This T cell receptor beta chain was recorded in a study of regulatory T cells in long-lasting Graves disease. This clonotype occurred a few times. Its antigen is not identified. Study results and limitations: Shared public clonotypes totalled 2,741 in persistent patients, compared with roughly 970 in new patients. Exclusively peripheral blood, rather than thyroid tissue, was studied.

The time point: persistent/refractory GD, antithyroid drugs over 5 years with positive TRAb. From PBMCs, RNA was extracted and then used to make the TCR library. Patients all came to the study from an endocrinology department in Xi'an, China. Building the TCR beta libraries relied on iRepertoire HTBI primers, and CDR3 regions underwent Arm-PCR. From the multiplex PCR reads, TCRdb called clonotypes with MiXCR, one entry per CDR3 protein. Here the sample spans 350,000 to 450,000 distinct CDR3 sequences, 20% to 25% being singletons. The TCR comes from a woman in her thirties or forties with Graves disease. The sequencing here drew on peripheral blood mononuclear cells (PBMCs), taken when the disease was refractory, from a patient treated with antithyroid drugs.

The CDR3 is CASSPGTSGRSVWYEQYF. The DNA of the CDR3 is TGTGCCAGCAGTCCCGGGACTAGCGGGAGATCTGTGTGGTACGAGCAGTACTTC. The chain couples TRBV28 to TRBJ2-7; 14 bases are shared with TRBD2. The CDR3 sequence is 18 residues long. V was pared by 5 bases and J by 4 bases, with 13 bases of the junction left unmatched. Looked up from germline, CDR1 is MDHEN and CDR2 is SYDVKM.